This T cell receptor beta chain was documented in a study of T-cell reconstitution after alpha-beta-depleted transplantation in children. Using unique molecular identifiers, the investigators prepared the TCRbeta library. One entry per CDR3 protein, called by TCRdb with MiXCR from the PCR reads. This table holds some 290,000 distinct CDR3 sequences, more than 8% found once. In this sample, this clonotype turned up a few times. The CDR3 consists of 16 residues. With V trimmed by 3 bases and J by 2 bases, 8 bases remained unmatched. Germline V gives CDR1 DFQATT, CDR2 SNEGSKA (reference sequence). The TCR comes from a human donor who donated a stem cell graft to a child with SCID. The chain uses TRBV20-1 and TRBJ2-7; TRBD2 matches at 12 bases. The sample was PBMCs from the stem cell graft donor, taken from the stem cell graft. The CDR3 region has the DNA TGCAGTGCTAGTGACCGTCGGACTAGCGGGGCCTACGAGCAGTACTTC. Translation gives CSASDRRTSGAYEQYF.